These T cell receptor beta chains were read from a single sample in a study of response to subunit inactivated influenza vaccine. TCRdb called the RT-PCR reads again in MiXCR, with one record for every CDR3 protein. The repertoire includes around 520,000 distinct CDR3 sequences, 10% to 15% of them detected once, and 10% sits in the top ten. The source was PBMCs from blood, collected on the day of vaccination. Receptor source: a man aged 45 to 65 who received an inactivated influenza vaccine. Each CDR3 is given with its conserved first and last residue. A D gene is named only where the DNA matches it firmly. A clone size is listed for some rows: how often the clone was seen (once, few, many), or a class if it is expanded.

V	J	size	D	DNA	CDR3
TRBV30	TRBJ1-3	.	.	TGTGCCTGGAACGGTCGGGGCTCTGGAAACACCATATATTTT	CAWNGRGSGNTIYF
TRBV4-1	TRBJ1-5	few	.	TGCGCCAGCAGCCAAGTCGCAGGGAGCATTCAGCCCCAGCATTTT	CASSQVAGSIQPQHF
TRBV7-8	TRBJ2-2	.	.	TGTGCCAGCAGCTCGATCTACGGAGGCCCCAACACCGGGGAGCTGTTTTTT	CASSSIYGGPNTGELFF
TRBV6-1	TRBJ2-1	.	.	TGTGCCAGCAGTCCTAGTACAATGCCGGTCAATGAGCAGTTCTTC	CASSPSTMPVNEQFF
TRBV20-1	TRBJ2-3	many	.	TGCAGTGCGGAGGACATTTATACTAGCACAGATACGCAGTATTTT	CSAEDIYTSTDTQYF
TRBV6-1	TRBJ1-5	.	TRBD1	TGTGCCAGCCGGCCAGGGGGCGGGCAGCCCCAGCATTTT	CASRPGGGQPQHF
TRBV5-1	TRBJ2-5	few	.	TGCGCCAGCAGGCGGACAGTTACGGAGACCCAGTACTTC	CASRRTVTETQYF
TRBV18	TRBJ2-1	few	TRBD2	TGTGCCAGCTCACCCGGGACTAGGGGTGAGCAGTTCTTC	CASSPGTRGEQFF
TRBV10-3	TRBJ1-1	few	.	TGTGCCATCGCGGGGGTTGAGACTGAAGCTTTCTTT	CAIAGVETEAFF
TRBV12-3/TRBV12-4	TRBJ2-5	few	TRBD1	TGTGCCAGCAGTGGAGGACAGGGCCAAGAGACCCAGTACTTC	CASSGGQGQETQYF
TRBV7-9	TRBJ1-6	many	TRBD1	TGTGCCAGCAGTCCAGGGACAGACCTATGGAATTCACCCCTCCACTTT	CASSPGTDLWNSPLHF
TRBV4-2	TRBJ2-3	medium-sized	.	TGTGCCAGCAGCCCAGGGGTGGAGGGGCCACGACTCACAGATACGCAGTATTTT	CASSPGVEGPRLTDTQYF
TRBV12-3/TRBV12-4	TRBJ2-3	many	.	TGTGCCAGCAGTTTAGGGGGTAACCCTAGCACAGATACGCAGTATTTT	CASSLGGNPSTDTQYF
TRBV12-3/TRBV12-4	TRBJ2-2	.	.	TGTGCCAGCATCTCTCGGGTGAACGGGGAGCTGTTTTTT	CASISRVNGELFF
TRBV18	TRBJ2-7	.	.	TGTGCCAGCTCACCGGACTCGTTAGAGCAGTACTTC	CASSPDSLEQYF
TRBV20-1	TRBJ2-2	many	.	TGCAGTGCTAGAGCTTTGGGAAAAGGGGCCGGGGAGCTGTTTTTT	CSARALGKGAGELFF
TRBV20-1	TRBJ1-4	few	TRBD1	TGCAGTGCTAGGTATAGTCCGGGACAGACTAATGAAAAACTGTTTTTT	CSARYSPGQTNEKLFF
TRBV27	TRBJ2-1	many	.	TGTGCCAGCAGTGCCACAGGGCCCTACAATGAGCAGTTCTTC	CASSATGPYNEQFF
TRBV27	TRBJ1-6	.	TRBD1	TGTGCCACTCACCAGGGACAGTTTAATTCACCCCTCCACTTT	CATHQGQFNSPLHF
TRBV21-1	TRBJ2-3	many	.	TGTGCCAGCAGCATTCTCCGGGAGGGCCCAGATACGCAGTATTTT	CASSILREGPDTQYF
TRBV27	TRBJ2-1	many	.	TGTGCCAGCAGTTTTGGGGGCAATGAGCAGTTCTTC	CASSFGGNEQFF
TRBV7-2	TRBJ2-7	few	.	TGTGCCAGCAGCTTTCCATCGCATTACGAGCAGTACTTC	CASSFPSHYEQYF
TRBV29-1	TRBJ2-7	many	TRBD1	TGCAGCGTTGGGCGATATCCGGGACAGGGGGCTAAGGAGCAGTACTTC	CSVGRYPGQGAKEQYF
TRBV6-1	TRBJ2-1	few	.	TGTGCCAGCGAGGAATCCCTAGGGCAGTTCTTC	CASEESLGQFF
TRBV12-3/TRBV12-4	TRBJ2-7	many	TRBD2	TGTGCCAGCAGTTCAGCGGGGGGAGATTACGAGCAGTACTTC	CASSSAGGDYEQYF
TRBV20-1	TRBJ1-1	few	TRBD1	TGCAGTGCAGGGGGACAGTTGGACACTGAAGCTTTCTTT	CSAGGQLDTEAFF
TRBV6-5	TRBJ1-5	few	.	TGTGCCAGCAGTACCCGAAGAGGGGGAAATAGCAATCAGCCCCAGCATTTT	CASSTRRGGNSNQPQHF
TRBV12-3/TRBV12-4	TRBJ2-1	many	TRBD2	TGTGCCAGCCGTCGACGGGGGGGCTCCTACAATGAGCAGTTCTTC	CASRRRGGSYNEQFF
TRBV7-2	TRBJ2-3	.	.	TGTGCCAGCAGCTTATCCGGTGAGGGCTCCTTCACAGATACGCAGTATTTT	CASSLSGEGSFTDTQYF
TRBV6-2/TRBV6-3	TRBJ2-7	few	.	TGTGCCAGCAGACCGTACCCGGGACTGAGCCGTACCTACGAGCAGTACTTC	CASRPYPGLSRTYEQYF
TRBV9	TRBJ1-1	few	.	TGTGCCAGCAGCCCTCACGGTGAGAACACTGAAGCTTTCTTT	CASSPHGENTEAFF
TRBV29-1	TRBJ2-7	few	.	TGCAGCGTTACAGCCCGGGAAGGGTACGAGCAGTACTTC	CSVTAREGYEQYF
TRBV20-1	TRBJ2-4	few	.	TGCAGTGCCACGCAGGGAGGTGACATTCAGTACTTC	CSATQGGDIQYF
TRBV5-5	TRBJ2-1	.	.	TGTGCCAGCAGCTTGCCTAGCACGAATGAGCAGTTCTTC	CASSLPSTNEQFF
TRBV20-1	TRBJ2-3	.	TRBD1	TGCAGTGCCACAAATTTGGGACAGGGAATGACAGATACGCAGTATTTT	CSATNLGQGMTDTQYF
TRBV10-3	TRBJ2-7	few	TRBD1	TGTGCCATCAGTGAGCCCCGACAGGGACCCAACGAGCAGTACTTC	CAISEPRQGPNEQYF
TRBV12-3/TRBV12-4	TRBJ2-1	many	TRBD2	TGTGCCAGCAGACCTACTAGCGGGGGAGCGGGTGAGCAGTTCTTC	CASRPTSGGAGEQFF
TRBV9	TRBJ2-7	few	TRBD2	TGTGCCAGCAGCGTAGCTACGGGGGGGCAGGGCCCCTCCGAGCAGTACTTC	CASSVATGGQGPSEQYF
TRBV7-2	TRBJ2-2	.	.	TGTGCCAGCAGCTTAGAAAGTGGGGCCGGGGCTGGGGAGCTGTTTTTT	CASSLESGAGAGELFF
TRBV11-3	TRBJ2-3	.	.	TGTGCCAGCAGCCTAGGCGACGTGGGAAGGGGGACAGATACGCAGTATTTT	CASSLGDVGRGTDTQYF
TRBV7-5	TRBJ2-1	few	.	.	CISVPEALDFYNEQFF